Listed here are 31 T cell receptor beta chains from one sample, sequenced in a study of OX40 agonist ivuxolimab in advanced cancers. Assay used: immunoSEQ multiplex PCR; TCRdb lists only in-frame clones, some missing. The sample shows about 59,000 clones, approximately 80% of them seen only once. Source: CD4+ or CD8+ T cells sorted from blood, taken in a trial of the OX40 agonist ivuxolimab. The receptors here all came from an adult with an advanced solid tumor such as melanoma, head and neck, liver or kidney cancer.

V usage is TRBV4-1 and J usage is TRBJ1-5; 8 bases line up with TRBD1. The V gene's germline CDR1 is MGHRA and CDR2 YSYEKL. CDR3 size: 13 residues. Trimming took 5 bases from V and 7 from J; bases not matched to a gene: 4. This CDR3 reads CASSGQGFQPQHF. The CDR3 nucleotides read TGCGCCAGCAGCGGACAGGGTTTCCAGCCCCAGCATTTT.

In nucleotides, the CDR3 is TGTGCCAGCAGTTCGACGGCGGGGTCGGAGCCCCAGCATTTT. Its protein product is CASSSTAGSEPQHF. The V and J genes are TRBV6-6 and TRBJ1-5; D remains ambiguous. Trimming took off 4 bases at V and 8 bases at J, with 15 bases between the two ends. The CDR3 is made up of 14 amino acids. Germline CDR1 and CDR2: MNHNY and SVGAGI (reference sequence).

The rearrangement links TRBV10-3 to TRBJ2-3; the D call may be TRBD1 or TRBD2 (6 bases each). CDR3 length: 15 amino acids. Germline lookup yields CDR1 ENHRY and CDR2 SYGVKD. V lost 2 bases and J lost 4, with 13 bases in between. CDR3 in DNA: TGTGCCATCAGTGAGCCCGGAGGGGGGTCAGATACGCAGTATTTT. Translated, it gives CAISEPGGGSDTQYF.

CDR3 residues: CASSSPRGAHSRTETQYF. The CDR3 nucleotides are TGTGCCAGCAGCTCCCCAAGGGGGGCGCATTCTAGAACAGAGACCCAGTACTTC. The chain joins TRBV5-4 to TRBJ2-5; D is tentatively TRBD1 or TRBD2 (6 bases each). V lost 3 bases and J lost 4, with 25 bases in between. This CDR3 contains 18 residues. In germline, CDR1 is SGHNT, CDR2 YYREEE (reference sequence).

The rearrangement links TRBV19 to TRBJ2-7, with D possibly matching TRBD1 (6 bases). This CDR3 is 17 amino acids long. Germline CDR1 is LNHDA and CDR2 is SQIVND (reference sequence). V lost 2 bases, J lost 1 base, and 18 bases lay in between. The CDR3 bases are TGTGCCAGTAGTATACGGCCGACAGGAGACTTTTCCTACGAGCAGTACTTC. It translates to CASSIRPTGDFSYEQYF.

The V and J genes are TRBV5-8 and TRBJ2-1; a possible D gene is TRBD1 (6 bases). The V gene lost 3 bases and the J gene lost 0 bases, with 13 bases spanning the gap. The CDR3 spans 16 residues. The germline V gene encodes CDR1 SGHTS and CDR2 YDEGEE. CDR3 nucleotide sequence: TGTGCCAGCAGCTGGGGACATCACGTCTCCTACAATGAGCAGTTCTTC. This sequence encodes CASSWGHHVSYNEQFF. The full variable domain, in which reference TRBV5-8 and TRBJ2-1 provide the parts outside the CDR3, is EAGVTQSPTHLIKTRGQQATLRCSPISGHTSVYWYQQALGLGLQFLLWYDEGEERNRGNFPPRFSGRQFPNYSSELNVNALELEDSALYLCASSWGHHVSYNEQFFGPGTRLTVL.

This chain connects TRBV5-1 to TRBJ2-7, with D possibly called TRBD1 or TRBD2 (5 bases each). CDR3 length equals 12 residues. The V end lost 0 bases, the J end lost 9 bases, and 10 bases lay between the germline ends. CDR1 and CDR2 (germline): SGHRS, YFSETQ. This chain's CDR3 is CASSLGGVRQYF. CDR3 bases: TGCGCCAGCAGCTTGGGAGGGGTTCGGCAGTACTTC.

The gene calls are TRBV6-6 and TRBJ2-7; D unclear. From germline, CDR1 is MNHNY and CDR2 SVGAGI (reference sequence). Trimming pared 7 bases from V and 3 bases from J, leaving 10 bases between. The CDR3 is 12 amino acids. The CDR3 nucleotides read TGTGCCAGCAAAGGTTTAGACTACGAGCAGTACTTC. Translating it yields CASKGLDYEQYF.

V usage is TRBV5-1 and J usage is TRBJ1-5, with D perhaps matching TRBD1 (5 bases). CDR1 is SGHRS and CDR2 is YFSETQ in the germline V gene. V dropped 0 bases and J dropped 2 bases, with 9 bases sitting between them. The CDR3 has 15 residues. The DNA for the CDR3 is TGCGCCAGCAGCTTGGCAGGAGGGGGCAATCAGCCCCAGCATTTT. This gives the protein CASSLAGGGNQPQHF.

This chain links TRBV6-6 with TRBJ2-7, with TRBD2 as a possible D gene (5 bases). CDR1 is MNHNY and CDR2 is SVGAGI in the germline V gene (reference sequence). V shed 4 bases and J shed 1 base, with 14 bases lying between them. The CDR3 is 15 amino acids. The CDR3 reads CASSWVASWSYEQYF. CDR3 DNA sequence: TGTGCCAGCAGTTGGGTGGCTAGCTGGTCCTACGAGCAGTACTTC.

This clone has only one observation. The chain has TRBV2 and TRBJ2-2; 7 bases match TRBD1. The junction had 6 bases not matched to a gene; V was cut back by 9 bases and J by 5 bases. This CDR3 has 13 amino acids. The germline gives CDR1 SNHLY, CDR2 FYNNEI. The CDR3 region is CASGQDWTGELFF. CDR3 in DNA: TGTGCCAGTGGACAGGACTGGACCGGGGAGCTGTTTTTT.

The rearrangement uses TRBV7-2 and TRBJ1-2; 7 nucleotides match TRBD1. There are 15 residues in the CDR3. Losses at the gene ends were 1 base for V and 4 bases for J; bases not matched to a gene: 6. The germline V gene has CDR1 SGHTA and CDR2 FQGNSA. The CDR3 loop reads CASSLGDRPLYGYTF. In nucleotides, the CDR3 is TGTGCCAGCAGCTTAGGGGACAGACCCCTCTATGGCTACACCTTC.

This clone was found a few times. J is TRBJ1-1 and V is TRBV10-3; D ambiguous. CDR1 and CDR2 (germline): ENHRY, SYGVKD. CDR3 length equals 12 residues. V was cut by 0 bases and J by 10 bases, with 9 bases left in between. The DNA of the CDR3 is TGTGCCATCAGTGAGTCTAATGACGGAGCTTTCTTT. Protein product: CAISESNDGAFF.

The chain combines TRBV6-5 with TRBJ2-5, with D tentatively TRBD1 (5 bases). The CDR3 spans 13 residues. Per germline, CDR1 MNHEY and CDR2 SVGAGI. The ends were cut back, 4 bases at V and 0 bases at J, with 6 bases in the middle. The CDR3 nucleotides are TGTGCCAGCAGTTTGACAGACCAAGAGACCCAGTACTTC. This encodes CASSLTDQETQYF.

V usage is TRBV5-4 and J usage is TRBJ2-5; D unclear. CDR3 length: 14 amino acids. CDR1 and CDR2 (germline): SGHNT, YYREEE (reference sequence). V was clipped by 4 bases and J by 5 bases, with 15 bases between them. CDR3 in amino acids: CASSPPGQGETQYF. For the CDR3, the DNA is TGTGCCAGCAGCCCCCCCGGCCAAGGGGAGACCCAGTACTTC.

This clone was picked up one time. The CDR3 region is CASTFRGAYNEQFF. The CDR3 nucleotides read TGTGCCAGCACTTTCAGGGGGGCCTACAATGAGCAGTTCTTC. V is TRBV2 and J is TRBJ2-1; D is possibly TRBD1 (7 bases). Germline CDR1 reads SNHLY; CDR2 reads FYNNEI. Trimming pared 7 bases from V and 2 bases from J, leaving 12 bases between. The CDR3 extends over 14 amino acids.

Remarks on this clone: The sample has other DNA sequences that encode this CDR3 too. The chain joins TRBV6-6 to TRBJ1-3, with 9 bases matching TRBD1. Germline values: CDR1 MNHNY, CDR2 SVGAGI (reference sequence). Trimming cost V 5 bases and J 4 bases; bases outside gene matches: 6. The CDR3 has 15 residues. DNA for the CDR3: TGTGCCAGCAGTCTACAGGGGGCGCGGGGAAACACCATATATTTT. It encodes CASSLQGARGNTIYF.

This clone was counted between two and nine times. This chain connects TRBV5-1 to TRBJ2-2; 11 bases agree with TRBD1. The V segment lost 6 bases and the J segment 3 bases; nucleotides outside the gene matches: 7. Looked up from germline, CDR1 is SGHRS and CDR2 is YFSETQ. The CDR3 loop spans 16 amino acids. CDR3 amino acids: CASTDAGQGDTGELFF. The CDR3, as DNA: TGCGCCAGCACGGACGCGGGACAGGGGGACACCGGGGAGCTGTTTTTT.

This clone was detected only once. J is TRBJ2-7 and V is TRBV28; 9 nucleotides line up with TRBD1. The CDR3 contains 14 residues. J lost 3 bases, V lost 7 bases, and 7 bases had no gene match. The germline CDR1 and CDR2 sequences are MDHEN and SYDVKM. CDR3 nucleotides: TGTGCCAGCATCGAGTCGGGACAGGGCTACGAGCAGTACTTC. Protein sequence: CASIESGQGYEQYF.

The rearrangement links TRBV11-1 to TRBJ1-5; no definite D call. The CDR3 contains 14 residues. CDR1 SGHAT and CDR2 FQDESV come from the germline V gene (reference sequence). Trimming stripped 1 base from V and 9 bases from J, with 13 bases between. CDR3: CASSLGAGGSPQHF. CDR3 nucleotides: TGTGCCAGCAGCTTAGGGGCAGGCGGTTCGCCCCAGCATTTT.

V gene TRBV27 combines with J gene TRBJ2-3; D uncertain. CDR1 is MNHEY, CDR2 SMNVEV, per germline (reference sequence). V was shortened by 5 bases and J by 0 bases, with 6 bases between the two germline ends. This CDR3 has 13 residues. CDR3 sequence: CASSPSSTDTQYF. Written as DNA, the CDR3 is TGTGCCAGCAGTCCCTCTAGCACAGATACGCAGTATTTT.

The V and J genes are TRBV11-2 and TRBJ2-1; unclear D gene. This CDR3 spans 16 amino acids. Germline V gene data show CDR1 as SGHAT and CDR2 as FQNNGV. The V end was cut by 0 bases, the J end by 7 bases, with 16 bases between. The CDR3 DNA is TGTGCCAGCAGCTTAGACCGAGCGACCGTCAAGAATGAGCAGTTCTTC. As protein: CASSLDRATVKNEQFF.

V and J are TRBV9 and TRBJ1-3; D perhaps matches TRBD1 (6 bases). CDR1 is SGDLS, CDR2 YYNGEE, per germline. The CDR3 runs to 15 residues. V was shortened by 0 bases and J by 2 bases, with 9 bases between the two germline ends. CDR3 region: CASSVATGTGNTIYF. The CDR3 region has the DNA TGTGCCAGCAGCGTAGCAACAGGGACTGGAAACACCATATATTTT. Drawing the rest from reference TRBV9 and TRBJ1-3, the complete variable domain is DSGVTQTPKHLITATGQRVTLRCSPRSGDLSVYWYQQSLDQGLQFLIQYYNGEERAKGNILERFSAQQFPDLHSELNLSSLELGDSALYFCASSVATGTGNTIYFGEGSWLTVV.

The CDR3 loop reads CASSSRGAFEKLFF. The CDR3 coding sequence is TGTGCCAGCAGTTCCAGGGGCGCTTTTGAAAAACTGTTTTTT. V is TRBV6-5 and J is TRBJ1-4, with D tentatively TRBD1 (6 bases). V shed 4 bases and J shed 7 bases, with 13 bases lying between them. CDR1 and CDR2 (germline): MNHEY, SVGAGI. The CDR3 covers 14 residues.

This clone was counted a single time. The chain carries TRBV6-1 and TRBJ1-1; the D gene is possibly TRBD1 (6 bases). Per germline, CDR1 MNHNS and CDR2 SASEGT. CDR3 length: 14 amino acids. Between the trimmed V and J ends, which lost 5 bases and 2 bases, there was a span of 12 bases. CDR3: CASSSDRFNTEAFF. Written as DNA, the CDR3 is TGTGCCAGCAGTTCAGACAGGTTTAACACTGAAGCTTTCTTT.

The chain joins TRBV29-1 to TRBJ2-7; 9 nucleotides line up with TRBD1. V gave up 3 bases and J gave up 2 bases; unmatched junction bases: 2. This CDR3 is built from 13 residues. Per germline, CDR1 SQVTM and CDR2 ANQGSEA. CDR3 nucleotides: TGCAGCGTTGAGGGACAGGGAGCCTACGAGCAGTACTTC. Translated, it gives CSVEGQGAYEQYF.

The chain uses TRBV6-5 and TRBJ1-4; D unresolved. The length of the CDR3 is 15 residues. Germline V gene sequence: CDR1 MNHEY, CDR2 SVGAGI. Trimming removed 0 bases from V and 7 bases from J, with 12 bases in between. CDR3 nucleotides: TGTGCCAGCAGTTACTCGGAGACCTTCCGTGAAAAACTGTTTTTT. Protein: CASSYSETFREKLFF.

DNA for the CDR3: TGTGCCTGGAGTGGTGGGACCTTGGGGGAGCAGTACTTC. Translation gives CAWSGGTLGEQYF. This chain joins TRBV30 and TRBJ2-7; D may be TRBD1 or TRBD2 (5 bases each). The CDR3 is made up of 13 amino acids. V was shortened by 1 base and J by 7 bases, with 14 bases between the two germline ends. Germline lookup yields CDR1 GTSNPN and CDR2 SVGIG (reference sequence).

The chain is built from TRBV28 and TRBJ1-5; no clear D gene. This CDR3 is built from 14 residues. Germline assignment: CDR1 MDHEN and CDR2 SYDVKM. Trimming stripped 1 base from V and 3 bases from J, with 7 bases between. CDR3: CASSLFYDNQPQHF. The CDR3 region has the DNA TGTGCCAGCAGTTTATTTTACGACAATCAGCCCCAGCATTTT.

The rearrangement links TRBV29-1 to TRBJ1-1; TRBD1 might be the D (5 bases). This CDR3 region has 10 residues. CDR1 and CDR2 from the germline V gene are SQVTM and ANQGSEA. The germline V and J ends were trimmed by 2 bases and 10 bases, with 8 bases remaining between them. The CDR3 nucleotides read TGCAGCGTTGAAACAGGTGGAGCTTTCTTT. Its protein product is CSVETGGAFF.

The chain uses TRBV6-6 and TRBJ1-1; D gene ambiguous. The length of the CDR3 is 11 residues. Germline V gene sequence: CDR1 MNHNY, CDR2 SVGAGI (reference sequence). Trimming left V 5 bases short and J 3 bases short, with 4 bases between. CDR3 residues: CASSPDTEAFF. The CDR3, as DNA: TGTGCCAGCAGTCCTGACACTGAAGCTTTCTTT.